Following are 9 T cell receptor beta chains from one sample sequenced in a study of blood T cell repertoires in COVID-19. The table came from immunoSEQ multiplex PCR; TCRdb's copy has only in-frame clones and leaves some out. Here the sample spans 150,000 to 200,000 clones, more than 75% being singletons. Sequenced: peripheral blood. These receptors were taken from a human donor in a cohort sampled during active COVID-19.

J is TRBJ2-3 and V is TRBV5-1; TRBD1 aligns across 8 bases. This CDR3 spans 16 amino acids. V trimming: 2 bases; J trimming: 3 bases; junction bases outside the gene matches: 8. Germline lookup yields CDR1 SGHRS and CDR2 YFSETQ. CDR3 DNA sequence: TGCGCCAGCAGCTTCGGGACAGGTTTCCTTACAGATACGCAGTATTTT. Protein sequence: CASSFGTGFLTDTQYF.

This clone was recorded only once. The chain couples TRBV3-1 (or the pseudogene TRBV3-2) to TRBJ2-2; TRBD1 agrees at 9 bases. Germline V gives CDR1 LGHDT, CDR2 YNNKEL (reference sequence). This CDR3 has 14 residues. After removal of 6 bases from V and 4 bases from J, the junction contained 3 bases not matched to a gene. The CDR3: CASRQGASTGELFF. The CDR3, as DNA: TGTGCCAGCAGACAGGGGGCGAGCACCGGGGAGCTGTTTTTT.

The chain has TRBV11-2 and TRBJ1-5; unclear D gene. The germline V gene has CDR1 SGHAT and CDR2 FQNNGV. The CDR3 sequence is 13 residues long. V lost 0 bases and J lost 4, with 4 bases in between. The CDR3 is CASSLDRNQPQHF. The CDR3 DNA sequence: TGTGCCAGCAGCTTAGACCGGAATCAGCCCCAGCATTTT.

This chain links TRBV7-9 with TRBJ2-7, with 9 bases identical to TRBD2. Germline loops: CDR1 SEHNR, CDR2 FQNEAQ (reference sequence). The V segment lost 0 bases and the J segment 4 bases; nucleotides outside the gene matches: 7. The CDR3 consists of 16 residues. The CDR3 loop reads CASSLASTSGFYEQYF. The CDR3 DNA reads TGTGCCAGCAGCTTAGCGAGTACTAGCGGGTTTTACGAGCAGTACTTC.

The chain carries TRBV5-5 and TRBJ2-1, with 9 bases lining up with TRBD2. The V gene end was trimmed by 0 bases and the J gene end by 9 bases; junction bases not matched to a gene: 7. Germline CDR1 SGHKS, CDR2 YYEKEE (reference sequence). The CDR3 is 15 amino acids. The CDR3 is CASSLEAGGPGEQFF. CDR3 nucleotides: TGTGCCAGCAGCTTGGAGGCGGGGGGGCCGGGTGAGCAGTTCTTC. Combining the CDR3 with reference TRBV5-5 and TRBJ2-1 gives the whole variable domain DAGVTQSPTHLIKTRGQQVTLRCSPISGHKSVSWYQQVLGQGPQFIFQYYEKEERGRGNFPDRFSARQFPNYSSELNVNALLLGDSALYLCASSLEAGGPGEQFFGPGTRLTVL.

This sequence joins TRBV5-1 and TRBJ2-3; the match to TRBD1 covers 8 bases. Per germline, CDR1 SGHRS and CDR2 YFSETQ. The trim removed 4 bases at V and 1 base at J, leaving 5 bases unmatched. The CDR3 has 15 amino acids. The CDR3 coding sequence is TGCGCCAGCAGCCCGGGACAGGTTGGCACAGATACGCAGTATTTT. Amino acids: CASSPGQVGTDTQYF.

The chain carries TRBV7-2 and TRBJ2-1, with D maybe TRBD1 (6 bases). CDR3 size: 15 residues. V lost 4 bases, J lost 0 bases, and 10 bases lay in between. Germline V gene lookup returns CDR1 SGHTA and CDR2 FQGNSA. The CDR3 DNA reads as TGTGCCAGCAGCTGGACAGCTAGCTCCTACAATGAGCAGTTCTTC. Its protein product is CASSWTASSYNEQFF.

CDR3 bases: TGTGCCAGTAAAGCAGACAGGGACGACGGGCAGTACTTC. Its protein is CASKADRDDGQYF. The V gene is TRBV6-6, the J gene TRBJ2-7; 7 nucleotides agree with TRBD1. The CDR3 is made up of 13 amino acids. Germline V CDR1 and CDR2: MNHNY, SVGAGI (reference sequence). V lost 9 bases and J lost 9; bases outside the gene matches: 14.

The CDR3 DNA reads TGTGCCAGCGGCTTACAGGTTGGGAACCAGCCCCAGCATTTT. It specifies CASGLQVGNQPQHF. The chain has TRBV27 and TRBJ1-5; tentative D call: TRBD1 (5 bases). V dropped 8 bases and J dropped 7 bases, with 18 bases sitting between them. Germline loops: CDR1 MNHEY, CDR2 SMNVEV (reference sequence). The CDR3 contains 14 residues.